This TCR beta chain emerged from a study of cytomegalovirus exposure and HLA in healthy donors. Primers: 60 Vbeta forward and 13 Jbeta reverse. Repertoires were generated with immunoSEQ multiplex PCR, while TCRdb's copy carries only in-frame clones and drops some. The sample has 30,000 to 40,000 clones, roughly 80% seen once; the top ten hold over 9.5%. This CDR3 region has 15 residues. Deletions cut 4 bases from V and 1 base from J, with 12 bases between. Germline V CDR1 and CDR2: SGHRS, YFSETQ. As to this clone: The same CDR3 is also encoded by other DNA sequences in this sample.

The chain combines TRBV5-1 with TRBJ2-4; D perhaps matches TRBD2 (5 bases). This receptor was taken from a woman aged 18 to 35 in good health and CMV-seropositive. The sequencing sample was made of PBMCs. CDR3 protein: CASSAGTMAKNIQYF. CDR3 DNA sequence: TGCGCCAGCAGCGCGGGTACAATGGCCAAAAACATTCAGTACTTC.